These 15 T cell receptor beta chains came from one sample sequenced in a study of OX40 agonist ivuxolimab in advanced cancers. Sequenced by immunoSEQ multiplex PCR; TCRdb stores in-frame clones only, minus some. There are 30,000 to 45,000 clones in the sample; 82% occur only once, and 21% lies in the top ten. Sequences were derived from CD4+ or CD8+ T cells sorted from blood, sampled in a trial of the OX40 agonist ivuxolimab. The receptors shown here come from an adult with an advanced solid tumor such as melanoma, head and neck, liver or kidney cancer.

This clone was seen a single time. V and J are TRBV5-1 and TRBJ2-5; D is undetermined. V lost 4 bases and J lost 5, with 12 bases in between. This CDR3 has 13 amino acids. From germline, CDR1 is SGHRS and CDR2 YFSETQ. In DNA, the CDR3 is TGCGCCAGCAGCCCCCTTCAGCCGGAGACCCAGTACTTC. Its translation: CASSPLQPETQYF.

V gene TRBV28 combines with J gene TRBJ2-2, with D possibly being TRBD1 or TRBD2 (5 bases each). Per the germline V gene, CDR1 is MDHEN and CDR2 is SYDVKM. V lost 5 bases and J lost 5, with 9 bases in between. This CDR3 region has 13 residues. CDR3 sequence (DNA): TGTGCCAGCAGTCCCTGGGGGACCGGGGAGCTGTTTTTT. This codes for CASSPWGTGELFF.

The J gene is TRBJ1-3, the V gene TRBV10-3; D remains ambiguous. The CDR3 has 12 amino acids. Germline assignment: CDR1 ENHRY and CDR2 SYGVKD. The V end was cut by 0 bases, the J end by 6 bases, with 3 bases between. The CDR3 DNA follows: TGTGCCATCAGTGAGTCTATAAACACCATATATTTT. This encodes CAISESINTIYF.

This clone came up a few times. This chain joins TRBV10-3 and TRBJ2-7; the match to TRBD2 covers 7 bases. This CDR3 is built from 14 residues. The trim removed 10 bases at V and 2 bases at J, leaving 11 bases unmatched. Germline assignment: CDR1 ENHRY and CDR2 SYGVKD. The DNA for the CDR3 is TGTGCCAGCAACTTCGCCCGGGGGGCCTACGAGCAGTACTTC. It yields the protein CASNFARGAYEQYF.

The V gene is TRBV4-1, the J gene TRBJ1-2; D not certain. The germline V gene encodes CDR1 MGHRA and CDR2 YSYEKL. The CDR3 length is 15 residues. Between the trimmed V and J ends, which lost 1 base and 8 bases, there was a span of 17 bases. The CDR3 loop reads CASSQVGERQKGYTF. CDR3 nucleotide sequence: TGCGCCAGCAGCCAAGTTGGGGAAAGGCAGAAGGGCTACACCTTC.

J is TRBJ2-1 and V is TRBV4-2; a possible D gene is TRBD1 (7 bases). Germline V CDR1 and CDR2: LGHNA, YNFKEQ. Trimming took 2 bases from V and 3 from J, leaving 17 bases between them. The CDR3 has 17 amino acids. CDR3 sequence reads: CASSQSQGGGFYNEQFF. DNA of the CDR3: TGTGCCAGCAGCCAATCTCAGGGGGGCGGGTTCTACAATGAGCAGTTCTTC.

The chain uses TRBV5-6 and TRBJ2-7, with D perhaps TRBD2 (5 bases). CDR1 SGHDT and CDR2 YYEEEE come from the germline V gene. This CDR3 is 12 amino acids long. Trimming took 4 bases from V and 3 from J, leaving 8 bases between them. The CDR3 sequence: CASSEDYYEQYF. The CDR3 DNA sequence: TGTGCCAGCAGCGAAGACTACTACGAGCAGTACTTC. Combining the CDR3 with reference TRBV5-6 and TRBJ2-7 gives the whole variable domain DAGVTQSPTHLIKTRGQQVTLRCSPKSGHDTVSWYQQALGQGPQFIFQYYEEEERQRGNFPDRFSGHQFPNYSSELNVNALLLGDSALYLCASSEDYYEQYFGPGTRLTVT.

V gene TRBV29-1 combines with J gene TRBJ2-1, with 7 bases fitting TRBD1. Germline V gene data show CDR1 as SQVTM and CDR2 as ANQGSEA. V trimming: 6 bases; J trimming: 2 bases; junction bases outside the gene matches: 1. The CDR3 is made up of 12 amino acids. CDR3 residues: CSVQGTYNEQFF. CDR3 coding DNA: TGCAGCGTACAGGGGACCTACAATGAGCAGTTCTTC.

The chain links TRBV6-6 to TRBJ2-3, with 8 positions matching TRBD1. V dropped 7 bases and J dropped 4; count of bases not matched to a gene: 7. The germline gives CDR1 MNHNY, CDR2 SVGAGI (reference sequence). The CDR3 consists of 14 residues. The CDR3 sequence: CASIGQGAADTQYF. For the CDR3, the DNA is TGTGCCAGCATTGGGCAGGGGGCAGCAGATACGCAGTATTTT.

The chain employs TRBV7-2 and TRBJ2-1, with 12 bases matching TRBD2. There are 15 residues in the CDR3. V shed 2 bases, J shed 7 bases, and the junction held 3 bases outside the gene matches. From germline, CDR1 is SGHTA and CDR2 FQGNSA. The CDR3 DNA sequence: TGTGCCAGCAGCTTAAGACTAGCGGGAGTAAATGAGCAGTTCTTC. Translation gives CASSLRLAGVNEQFF.

This clone was seen once. This sequence joins TRBV2 and TRBJ2-5, with TRBD2 matching over 11 bases. This CDR3 contains 14 residues. With 8 bases clipped from V and 4 bases from J, the junction kept 6 bases outside the gene matches. Germline values: CDR1 SNHLY, CDR2 FYNNEI. CDR3 DNA sequence: TGTGCCAGCCGTAGCGGGGGGGCGGGAGAGACCCAGTACTTC. Its protein product is CASRSGGAGETQYF.

The count of this clone is one. The chain carries TRBV6-1 and TRBJ1-3, with D unresolved. Germline CDR1 reads MNHNS; CDR2 reads SASEGT. The length of the CDR3 is 14 residues. The V and J ends lost 6 bases and 2 bases respectively, with 11 bases between them. CDR3 protein: CASSERTAGNTIYF. In DNA form, the CDR3 reads TGTGCCAGCAGCGAACGGACGGCTGGAAACACCATATATTTT.

V usage is TRBV10-1 and J usage is TRBJ2-2, with D perhaps TRBD2 (7 bases). V dropped 9 bases and J dropped 3 bases, with 20 bases sitting between them. The CDR3 consists of 16 residues. The germline V gene encodes CDR1 WNHNN and CDR2 SYGVQD (reference sequence). The chain's CDR3 is CARGGRKGAHTGELFF. Here the CDR3 DNA reads TGCGCCAGGGGGGGGCGAAAAGGGGCCCACACCGGGGAGCTGTTTTTT.

V is TRBV19 and J is TRBJ2-2; D is uncertain. Germline V gene lookup returns CDR1 LNHDA and CDR2 SQIVND (reference sequence). CDR3 length equals 15 residues. Trimming removed 4 bases at V and 8 bases at J, with 17 bases between. The CDR3 spells CASSTRTQRGGELFF. CDR3 nucleotide sequence: TGTGCCAGTAGTACGCGGACGCAAAGAGGAGGGGAGCTGTTTTTT.

The chain links TRBV30 to TRBJ1-1; no clear D. Trimming removed 5 bases from V and 2 bases from J, with 9 bases in between. In germline, CDR1 is GTSNPN, CDR2 SVGIG (reference sequence). This CDR3 has 12 amino acids. CDR3: CAWGRVNTEAFF. The CDR3 DNA reads TGTGCCTGGGGCAGAGTTAACACTGAAGCTTTCTTT.